Each of the 14 T cell receptor beta chains below was sequenced from the same sample in a study of shared clonotypes between healthy human individuals. Measured with immunoSEQ multiplex PCR; TCRdb has only the in-frame clones, and not every one. The table records 950,000 to 1,200,000 clones, around three quarters of them present only once. Sequencing was carried out using memory CD4+ T cells from PBMCs. Sample subset: CD45RA-negative fraction. These receptors all stem from a man aged 18 to 29 in good health. Some clones in this sample may be carry-over from other donors' samples.

The chain uses TRBV10-3 and TRBJ1-2; D ambiguous. With 4 bases removed from V and 2 bases from J, the gap between germline ends came to 8 bases. CDR3 size: 13 residues. The germline CDR1 and CDR2 sequences are ENHRY and SYGVKD. Here the CDR3 reads CAISAPSNYGYTF. The CDR3 DNA reads as TGTGCCATCAGTGCTCCATCGAACTATGGCTACACCTTC.

This sequence joins TRBV29-1 and TRBJ2-3, with TRBD2 as a possible D gene (6 bases). The CDR3 has 12 residues. Germline CDR1 is SQVTM and CDR2 is ANQGSEA. V lost 3 bases to trimming and J lost 5 bases, with 9 bases between them. DNA for the CDR3: TGCAGCGTTGATCCTAGCGTAGATACGCAGTATTTT. Amino acid sequence: CSVDPSVDTQYF.

The chain recombines TRBV5-4 with TRBJ1-4, with D perhaps TRBD1 (5 bases). The V end lost 4 bases, the J end lost 8 bases, and 15 bases lay between the germline ends. The germline V gene has CDR1 SGHNT and CDR2 YYREEE (reference sequence). CDR3 size: 14 residues. The CDR3 here is CASSLQGSGEKLFF. CDR3 nucleotide sequence: TGTGCCAGCAGCCTCCAGGGTTCTGGGGAAAAACTGTTTTTT.

This chain links TRBV28 with TRBJ2-5; 7 nucleotides align to TRBD1. Germline assignment: CDR1 MDHEN and CDR2 SYDVKM. Trimming cost V 6 bases and J 5 bases; bases outside gene matches: 9. The CDR3 runs 14 residues. The CDR3 nucleotides are TGTGCCAGCAGCTTAGGCACAGGGGTTGAGACCCAGTACTTC. Protein product: CASSLGTGVETQYF.

In its sample, this clone was seen a few times. This chain links TRBV9 with TRBJ2-7, with D perhaps TRBD1 or TRBD2 (5 bases each). The CDR3 is made up of 15 amino acids. Between the trimmed V and J ends, which lost 0 bases and 2 bases, there was a span of 12 bases. Germline lookup yields CDR1 SGDLS and CDR2 YYNGEE. The DNA for the CDR3 is TGTGCCAGCAGCGTAGCTGCAGGGACCACCTACGAGCAGTACTTC. The encoded protein is CASSVAAGTTYEQYF.

V usage is TRBV18 and J usage is TRBJ2-7, with 14 bases that match TRBD2. The J segment lost 3 bases and the V segment lost 6 bases, leaving 4 bases of the junction unmatched. The CDR3 covers 15 residues. CDR1 is KGHSH and CDR2 is LQKENI in the germline V gene. The CDR3 reads CASSYGTSGSYEQYF. In DNA form, the CDR3 reads TGTGCCAGCTCTTACGGGACTAGCGGGAGCTACGAGCAGTACTTC.

The chain is built from TRBV7-8 and TRBJ1-2; 7 bases fit TRBD1. Trimming removed 5 bases from V and 8 bases from J; junction bases left unmatched: 17. The CDR3 has 16 residues. Germline CDR1 is SGHVS and CDR2 is FQNEAQ. The CDR3 loop is CASSPYTGALYGGYTF. The DNA for the CDR3 is TGTGCCAGCAGCCCCTACACAGGGGCACTTTACGGGGGCTACACCTTC. The whole variable domain, filled in from reference TRBV7-8 and TRBJ1-2, reads GAGVSQSPRYKVAKRGQDVALRCDPISGHVSLFWYQQALGQGPEFLTYFQNEAQLDKSGLPSDRFFAERPEGSVSTLKIQRTQQEDSAVYLCASSPYTGALYGGYTFGSGTRLTVV.

The CDR3 bases are TGCGCCAGCAGCTACGGGCGGACGCAGGGGGAAAAACTGTTTTTT. Protein product: CASSYGRTQGEKLFF. This chain connects TRBV5-1 to TRBJ1-4; weak D call: TRBD1 (6 bases). V gave up 3 bases and J gave up 8 bases, with 17 bases separating them. There are 15 residues in the CDR3. In germline, CDR1 is SGHRS, CDR2 YFSETQ.

The chain combines TRBV4-1 with TRBJ1-2, with a tentative D call TRBD1 (6 bases). CDR3 length: 16 amino acids. The germline V and J ends were trimmed by 0 bases and 2 bases, with 13 bases remaining between them. Germline CDR1 reads MGHRA; CDR2 reads YSYEKL. The CDR3 region has the DNA TGCGCCAGCAGCCAAGATGAGGGGACAAACAACTATGGCTACACCTTC. It codes for CASSQDEGTNNYGYTF.

The chain recombines TRBV5-1 with TRBJ2-1; 8 positions match TRBD2. CDR1 is SGHRS and CDR2 is YFSETQ in the germline V gene. V was pared by 3 bases and J by 8 bases, with 10 bases of the junction left unmatched. This CDR3 has 15 residues. The CDR3 here is CASSWGAGDRYEQFF. CDR3 sequence (DNA): TGCGCCAGCAGCTGGGGAGCGGGAGATCGGTATGAGCAGTTCTTC.

V is TRBV2 and J is TRBJ2-1; possibly TRBD2 for D (6 bases). Trimming shortened V by 10 bases and J by 6 bases, and 19 bases separated the two germline ends. The CDR3 runs to 14 residues. Per the germline V gene, CDR1 is SNHLY and CDR2 is FYNNEI. The CDR3 here is CATGAGPTSNEQFF. The CDR3 DNA reads TGTGCCACCGGAGCGGGCCCCACGTCCAATGAGCAGTTCTTC.

In the case of this clone: This sample includes further DNA sequences coding for the same CDR3. The CDR3 DNA sequence: TGTGCCAGCAGCTCTGACAGCTATGGCTACACCTTC. Its protein product is CASSSDSYGYTF. The chain carries TRBV5-4 and TRBJ1-2, with D perhaps matching TRBD1 (5 bases). CDR3 length equals 12 residues. Germline CDR1 and CDR2: SGHNT and YYREEE (reference sequence). V lost 3 bases and J lost 4, with 7 bases in between.

The chain couples TRBV6-4 to TRBJ2-1; TRBD2 matches at 14 bases. Germline lookup yields CDR1 MRHNA and CDR2 SNTAGT. V dropped 5 bases and J dropped 9; count of bases not matched to a gene: 6. The CDR3 has 15 residues. This CDR3 is CASSKTGTSGSEQFF. The CDR3 coding sequence is TGTGCCAGCAGTAAAACCGGGACTAGCGGGAGTGAGCAGTTCTTC.

This clone was counted only a few times. The rearrangement joins TRBV29-1 to TRBJ2-1, with 7 positions matching TRBD1. The CDR3 extends over 12 amino acids. V gave up 7 bases and J gave up 7 bases; unmatched junction bases: 7. The germline CDR1 and CDR2 sequences are SQVTM and ANQGSEA. CDR3: CSAFRGRNEQFF. CDR3 DNA sequence: TGCAGCGCCTTCAGGGGGAGAAATGAGCAGTTCTTC.